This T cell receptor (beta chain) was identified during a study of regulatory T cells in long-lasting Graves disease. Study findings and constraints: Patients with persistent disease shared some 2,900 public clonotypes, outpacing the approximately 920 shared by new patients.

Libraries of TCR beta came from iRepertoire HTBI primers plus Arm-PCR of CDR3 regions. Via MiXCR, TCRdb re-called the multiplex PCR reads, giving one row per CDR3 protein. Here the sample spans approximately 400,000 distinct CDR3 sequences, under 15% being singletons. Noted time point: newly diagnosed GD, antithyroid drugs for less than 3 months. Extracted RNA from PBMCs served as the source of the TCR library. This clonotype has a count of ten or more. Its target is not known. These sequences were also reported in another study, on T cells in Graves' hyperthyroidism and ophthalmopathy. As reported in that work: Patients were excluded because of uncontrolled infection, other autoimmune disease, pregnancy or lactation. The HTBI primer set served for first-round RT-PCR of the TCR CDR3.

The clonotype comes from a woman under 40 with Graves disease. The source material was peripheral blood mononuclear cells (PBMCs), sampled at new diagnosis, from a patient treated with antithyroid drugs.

The CDR3 DNA sequence: TGTGCCAGCAGCTTAGGAAGCGGGAGAGATTACGAGCAGTACTTC. It encodes CASSLGSGRDYEQYF. V is TRBV7-9 and J is TRBJ2-7; 8 positions agree with TRBD2. CDR1 is SEHNR and CDR2 is FQNEAQ in the germline V gene (reference sequence). Trimming took 1 base from V and 4 from J; bases not matched to a gene: 6. The CDR3 consists of 15 residues.